The 17 T cell receptor beta chains given below trace back to one sample, sequenced in a study of blood T cells in healthy people across ages. Then a second PCR, running roughly 6 to 12 cycles, was carried out with a sample-barcoded 5' primer and a J-beta primer mix. TCRdb fed the 5' RACE reads into MiXCR, producing one record per CDR3 protein. The sample records fewer than 800,000 distinct CDR3 sequences, around a fifth being singletons. Sequenced sample: blood. The receptors stem from a man aged 65 to 79 in good health.

J is TRBJ2-1 and V is TRBV7-2; TRBD2 matches 7 bases. This CDR3 region has 16 residues. The ends lost 5 bases at V and 0 bases at J; junction bases unmatched: 7. Germline V gene sequence: CDR1 SGHTA, CDR2 FQGNSA. CDR3 loop: CASSLMGGGSYNEQFF. In DNA form, the CDR3 reads TGTGCCAGCAGCCTAATGGGCGGGGGCTCCTACAATGAGCAGTTCTTC.

Turning to this clonotype: A junction boundary mismatches the germline segment, possibly from a read error. This rearrangement joins TRBV6-6 to TRBJ2-6; D is perhaps TRBD1 (5 bases). The CDR3 sequence is 16 residues long. Per the germline V gene, CDR1 is MNHNY and CDR2 is SVGAGI (reference sequence). CDR3 sequence (DNA): TGTGCCAGCAGTTACTCGACCAACTCTGGGGCCGACGTCCTGACTTTC. Its protein is CASSYSTNSGADVLTF.

This sequence joins TRBV5-1 and TRBJ2-5; TRBD2 matches 8 bases. J gave up 2 bases and V 8 bases, and 8 bases lay outside the gene matches. The CDR3 is 14 residues long. Germline-derived CDR1 and CDR2 are SGHRS and YFSETQ. As DNA, the CDR3 is TGCGCCAGTCTCAGCGGGGGTATTCAAGAGACCCAGTACTTC. It is translated as CASLSGGIQETQYF.

The chain recombines TRBV27 with TRBJ2-6; D may match TRBD1 or TRBD2 (7 bases each). The CDR3 has 16 amino acids. The V end lost 7 bases, the J end lost 0 bases, and 13 bases lay between the germline ends. The germline gives CDR1 MNHEY, CDR2 SMNVEV (reference sequence). The CDR3 bases are TGTGCCAGCACCCCAGGGGGGGTCTCTGGGGCCAACGTCCTGACTTTC. This encodes CASTPGGVSGANVLTF.

The rearrangement joins TRBV20-1 to TRBJ1-4; D might be TRBD1 (6 bases). This CDR3 comprises 10 residues. Trimming removed 6 bases from V and 12 bases from J, with 11 bases in between. Germline values: CDR1 DFQATT, CDR2 SNEGSKA (reference sequence). The CDR3 protein is CSAYREQLFF. Here the CDR3 DNA reads TGCAGTGCATACAGGGAGCAACTGTTTTTT.

This rearrangement joins TRBV2 to TRBJ1-2; D is unresolved. Trimming cost V 1 base and J 6 bases, with 9 bases left between them. The CDR3 sequence is 13 residues long. The germline gives CDR1 SNHLY, CDR2 FYNNEI. The CDR3 DNA sequence: TGTGCCAGCAGTGAAGTAACGACCAATGGCTACACCTTC. Its protein product is CASSEVTTNGYTF.

Turning to this clonotype: A much larger clone differs by one base, so this may be a read error. The chain has TRBV24-1 and TRBJ2-5; 9 bases are a match to TRBD1. The CDR3 loop spans 15 amino acids. Germline loops: CDR1 KGHDR, CDR2 SFDVKD. V shed 2 bases, J shed 4 bases, and the junction held 4 bases outside the gene matches. CDR3 nucleotide sequence: TGTGCCACCAGTGATTGGGGGACAGGGCGAGAGACCCAGTACTTC. Amino acid sequence: CATSDWGTGRETQYF.

This clonotype was seen at least ten times. The chain links TRBV5-5 to TRBJ2-1, with no clear D. Germline CDR1 is SGHKS and CDR2 is YYEKEE (reference sequence). V was shortened by 3 bases and J by 0 bases, with 10 bases between the two germline ends. The CDR3 has 15 amino acids. CDR3 residues: CASSSGQSSYNEQFF. CDR3 sequence (DNA): TGTGCCAGCAGCTCGGGCCAAAGCTCCTACAATGAGCAGTTCTTC.

In this sample, this clonotype turned up a few times. V usage is TRBV12-5 and J usage is TRBJ2-3; D possibly uses TRBD1 or TRBD2 (5 bases each). Germline V gene data show CDR1 as LGHNT and CDR2 as FRNRAP. The CDR3 length is 16 residues. The V end lost 5 bases, the J end lost 4 bases, and 19 bases lay between the germline ends. The CDR3 region has the DNA TGTGCTAGTGGTCCCCAGTTTGGGGGAGTGGCAGATACGCAGTATTTT. Protein product: CASGPQFGGVADTQYF.

This chain links TRBV18 with TRBJ2-7; D is unresolved. Trimming cost V 3 bases and J 2 bases, with 11 bases left between them. The CDR3 is made up of 14 amino acids. CDR1 is KGHSH, CDR2 LQKENI, per germline. The CDR3 loop reads CASSPPLPTYEQYF. CDR3 nucleotides: TGTGCCAGCTCACCCCCTTTACCCACCTACGAGCAGTACTTC. Using reference TRBV18 and TRBJ2-7 for the parts outside the CDR3, the full variable domain is NAGVMQNPRHLVRRRGQEARLRCSPMKGHSHVYWYRQLPEEGLKFMVYLQKENIIDESGMPKERFSAEFPKEGPSILRIQQVVRGDSAAYFCASSPPLPTYEQYFGPGTRLTVT.

As concerns this clonotype: This CDR3 is missing its conserved last phenylalanine or tryptophan, likely due to a read error. The genes are TRBV9 and TRBJ1-1; D may be TRBD1 (6 bases). The CDR3 is 15 residues long. Germline V gene lookup returns CDR1 SGDLS and CDR2 YYNGEE. Trimming shortened V by 5 bases and J by 1 base, and 15 bases separated the two germline ends. The CDR3 here is CASSPSQGANTEAFL. The CDR3 DNA reads TGTGCCAGCAGTCCCTCACAGGGCGCGAACACTGAAGCTTTCTTA.

The chain has TRBV11-2 and TRBJ2-2; D unresolved. V was clipped by 4 bases and J by 0 bases, with 15 bases between them. This CDR3 has 17 residues. Germline V CDR1 and CDR2: SGHAT, FQNNGV. The CDR3 region has the DNA TGTGCCAGCAGCTCCCCCCTCGTAATCTCGAACACCGGGGAGCTGTTTTTT. Translation: CASSSPLVISNTGELFF.

In its sample, this clonotype was seen a few times. The chain combines TRBV7-2 with TRBJ1-6; D unresolved. The germline CDR1 and CDR2 sequences are SGHTA and FQGNSA. V was clipped by 6 bases and J by 9 bases, with 12 bases between them. The CDR3 consists of 13 residues. CDR3 protein: CASRSDLGSPLHF. CDR3 DNA: TGTGCCAGCAGGTCGGACTTGGGTTCACCCCTCCACTTT.

This clonotype was observed a few times. The rearrangement uses TRBV5-1 and TRBJ2-5; D gene uncertain. V was clipped by 4 bases and J by 5 bases, with 15 bases between them. The CDR3 extends over 14 amino acids. Germline assignment: CDR1 SGHRS and CDR2 YFSETQ. CDR3 protein: CASSPAGLLETQYF. The CDR3 nucleotides read TGCGCCAGCAGCCCGGCCGGTTTGTTGGAGACCCAGTACTTC. Variable domain in full (rest from reference TRBV5-1 and TRBJ2-5): KAGVTQTPRYLIKTRGQQVTLSCSPISGHRSVSWYQQTPGQGLQFLFEYFSETQRNKGNFPGRFSGRQFSNSRSEMNVSTLELGDSALYLCASSPAGLLETQYFGPGTRLLVL.

The chain uses TRBV7-3 and TRBJ1-1; D is unclear. The length of the CDR3 is 16 residues. Per the germline V gene, CDR1 is SGHTA and CDR2 is FQGTGA. The V end was cut by 2 bases, the J end by 0 bases, with 13 bases between. For the CDR3, the DNA is TGTGCCAGCAGCTTAGACCCCCTGGCGATGAACACTGAAGCTTTCTTT. Protein sequence: CASSLDPLAMNTEAFF.

This sequence joins TRBV3-1 and TRBJ2-3; a possible D gene is TRBD2 (6 bases). This CDR3 is 13 amino acids long. Trimming pared 8 bases from V and 9 bases from J, leaving 18 bases between. The germline V gene has CDR1 LGHDT and CDR2 YNNKEL (reference sequence). The CDR3 DNA is TGTGCCAGCGGTGAACTAGCAGGTAGAACGCAGTATTTT. It codes for CASGELAGRTQYF.

V usage is TRBV11-2 and J usage is TRBJ1-2; tentatively, D is TRBD1 (6 bases). The CDR3 spans 15 residues. The ends were cut back, 6 bases at V and 4 bases at J, with 18 bases in the middle. Germline CDR1 and CDR2: SGHAT and FQNNGV. The CDR3 DNA sequence: TGTGCCAGCAGGCCCAGGGCAGGAGGGGGCTATGGCTACACCTTC. This sequence encodes CASRPRAGGGYGYTF.